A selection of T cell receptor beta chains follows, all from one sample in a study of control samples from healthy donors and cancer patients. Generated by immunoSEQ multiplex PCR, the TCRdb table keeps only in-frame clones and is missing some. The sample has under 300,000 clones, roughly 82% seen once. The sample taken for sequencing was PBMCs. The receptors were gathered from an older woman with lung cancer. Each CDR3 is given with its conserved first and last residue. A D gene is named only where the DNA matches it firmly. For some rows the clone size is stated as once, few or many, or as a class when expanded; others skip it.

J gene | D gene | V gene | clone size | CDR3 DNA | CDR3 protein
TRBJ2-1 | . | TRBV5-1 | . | TGCGCCAGTATCCGGGACTTTTCAATGAGCGAGCAGTTCTTC | CASIRDFSMSEQFF
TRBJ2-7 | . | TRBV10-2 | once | TGCGCCAGCAGAACATTCTCCTACGAGCAGTACTTC | CASRTFSYEQYF
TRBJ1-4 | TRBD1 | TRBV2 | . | TGTGCCAGCAGTCAAACAGGGGGCGCATTGGCTAATGAAAAACTGTTTTTT | CASSQTGGALANEKLFF
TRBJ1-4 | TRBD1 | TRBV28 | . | TGTGCCAGCAGCTCGGACAGGTTCTATAATGAAAAACTGTTTTTT | CASSSDRFYNEKLFF
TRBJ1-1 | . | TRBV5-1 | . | TGCGCCAGCAGTACAGGGTTTCTGAACACTGAAGCTTTCTTT | CASSTGFLNTEAFF
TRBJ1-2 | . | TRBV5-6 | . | TGTGCCAGCAGCTTGACGTCAGCCGGCTACACCTTC | CASSLTSAGYTF
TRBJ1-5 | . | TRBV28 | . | TGTGCCAGCAGTTTATCGCGCGGCGGGATAAAGCATTTT | CASSLSRGGIKHF
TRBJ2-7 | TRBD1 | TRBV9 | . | TGTGCCAGCAGCGTAGGACCGGGACAGGGGTTATACGAGCAGTACTTC | CASSVGPGQGLYEQYF
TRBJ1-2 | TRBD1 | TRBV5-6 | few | TGTGCCAGCAGCTTGGTGGCCAGGGGGTGGGGTGGCTACACCTTC | CASSLVARGWGGYTF
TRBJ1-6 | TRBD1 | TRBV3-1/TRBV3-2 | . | TGTGCCAGCAGCCAACAGGGGGCCTATAATTCACCCCTCCACTTT | CASSQQGAYNSPLHF
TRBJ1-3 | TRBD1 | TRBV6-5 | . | TGTGCCAGCAGCTTTAGGGGGCGCGGAAACACCATATATTTT | CASSFRGRGNTIYF
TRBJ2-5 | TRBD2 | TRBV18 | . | TGTGCCAGCTCACCCAACTCCCGGGAGGTATTAGAGACCCAGTACTTC | CASSPNSREVLETQYF
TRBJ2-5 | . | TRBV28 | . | TGTGCCAGCAGTTCGGGGCAAGAGACCCAGTACTTC | CASSSGQETQYF
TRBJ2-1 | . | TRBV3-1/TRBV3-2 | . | TGTGCCAGCAGCCAAGTACCTAGCGACCACAATGAGCAGTTCTTC | CASSQVPSDHNEQFF
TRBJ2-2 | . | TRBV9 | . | TGTGCCAGCAGCCCCCTCAGATGGGGTGACGGGGAGCTGTTTTTT | CASSPLRWGDGELFF
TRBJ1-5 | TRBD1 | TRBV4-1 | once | TGCGCCAGCAGCGTAACCCTGACAGACAGGGACAATCAGCCCCAGCATTTT | CASSVTLTDRDNQPQHF
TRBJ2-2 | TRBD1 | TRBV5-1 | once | TGCGCCAGCAGCTTGGATGGACAGGGGAGTGACACCGGGGAGCTGTTTTTT | CASSLDGQGSDTGELFF
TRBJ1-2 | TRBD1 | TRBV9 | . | TGTGCCAGCAGCCCGGGGACAGCCAACTATGGCTACACCTTC | CASSPGTANYGYTF
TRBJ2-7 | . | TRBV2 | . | TGTGCCAGCAGTGAAAGGGACGGTCCCTACGAGCAGTACTTC | CASSERDGPYEQYF
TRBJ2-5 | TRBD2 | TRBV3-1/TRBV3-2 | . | TGTGCCAGCAGCCGCCTGAGCGGGAGGAATTTAAGGCAAGAGACCCAGTACTTC | CASSRLSGRNLRQETQYF
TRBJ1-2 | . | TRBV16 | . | TGTGCCAGCAGCCAATGGGGAAGCGGCGGCTACACCTTC | CASSQWGSGGYTF
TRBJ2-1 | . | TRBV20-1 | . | TGCAGTGCTAGATTGGGGCGGGAGCAGTTCTTC | CSARLGREQFF
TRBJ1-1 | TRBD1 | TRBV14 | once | TGTGCCAGCAGCCAAGCGACAGGGCTATTGAACACTGAAGCTTTCTTT | CASSQATGLLNTEAFF
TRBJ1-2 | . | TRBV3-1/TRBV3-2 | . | TGTGCCAGCGGCAACACAGTTGCCTATGGCTACACCTTC | CASGNTVAYGYTF
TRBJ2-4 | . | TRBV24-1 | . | TGTGCCACCAGTGACTCTGACAGGCTAGCCAAAAACATTCAGTACTTC | CATSDSDRLAKNIQYF
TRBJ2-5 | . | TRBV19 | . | TGTGCCAGTAGTTTGGGGGGACGAGAGACCCAGTACTTC | CASSLGGRETQYF
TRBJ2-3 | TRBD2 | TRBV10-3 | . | TGTGCCATCAGCCTCGGACTAGCGGGGATCACAGATACGCAGTATTTT | CAISLGLAGITDTQYF
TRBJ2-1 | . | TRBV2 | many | TGTGCCAGCAGTGGTGAGAGATGGGTTGAGCAGTTCTTC | CASSGERWVEQFF
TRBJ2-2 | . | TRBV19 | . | TGTGCCAGTAGTATTCTCTTCCGGATTGAGCTGTTTTTT | CASSILFRIELFF
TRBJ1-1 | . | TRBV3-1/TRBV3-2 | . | TGTGCCAGCAGCCAATCCTGGAGTACTGAAGCTTTCTTT | CASSQSWSTEAFF
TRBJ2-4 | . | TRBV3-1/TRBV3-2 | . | TGTGCCAGCAGCCAAGGGGGGATGGTAGCCAAAAACATTCAGTACTTC | CASSQGGMVAKNIQYF
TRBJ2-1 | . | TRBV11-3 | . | TGTGCCAGCAGCCTTCCTATAGCCCTAACCTACAATGAGCAGTTCTTC | CASSLPIALTYNEQFF
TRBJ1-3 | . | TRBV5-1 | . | TGCGCCAGCAGCTTGGTAGGACCAGACTCTGGAAACACCATATATTTT | CASSLVGPDSGNTIYF
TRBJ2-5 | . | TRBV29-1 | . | TGCAGCGAAGAACAGGGCCTCGGGGAGACCCAGTACTTC | CSEEQGLGETQYF
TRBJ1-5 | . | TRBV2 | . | TGTGCCAGCAGGGCCGTTTATAGCAATCAGCCCCAGCATTTT | CASRAVYSNQPQHF
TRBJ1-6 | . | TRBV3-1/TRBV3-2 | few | TGTGCCAGCAGCCAAGTGGGGCAGGGTAATGGTTCACCCCTCCACTTT | CASSQVGQGNGSPLHF
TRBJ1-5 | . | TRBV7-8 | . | TGTGCCAGCAGCTTAGGAACCGGACCGAGTTACAATCAGCCCCAGCATTTT | CASSLGTGPSYNQPQHF
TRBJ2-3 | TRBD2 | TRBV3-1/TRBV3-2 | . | TGTGCCAGCAGCCAAACTAGCGGAGGAAGCACAGATACGCAGTATTTT | CASSQTSGGSTDTQYF
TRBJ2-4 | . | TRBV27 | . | TGTGCCAGCAGCGCCATGGGGGACATTCAGTACTTC | CASSAMGDIQYF
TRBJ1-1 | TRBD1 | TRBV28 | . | TGTGCCAGCACCCAGGGGGCCCCCAAGAGCACTGAAGCTTTCTTT | CASTQGAPKSTEAFF
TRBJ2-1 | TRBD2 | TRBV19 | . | TGTGCCAGTAGTATAGATTCTAGCGGGAGGGCCCGCAATGAGCAGTTCTTC | CASSIDSSGRARNEQFF
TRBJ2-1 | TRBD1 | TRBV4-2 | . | TGTGCCAGCAGCCAACGGGACAGGGAGGATGAGCAGTTCTTC | CASSQRDREDEQFF
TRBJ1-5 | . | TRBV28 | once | TGTGCCAGCAGTTTAGTCGGACTCCCTCGGCCCCAGCATTTT | CASSLVGLPRPQHF
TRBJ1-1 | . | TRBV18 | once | TGTGCCAGCTCTCCCCAGGGGAAGAACACTGAAGCTTTCTTT | CASSPQGKNTEAFF
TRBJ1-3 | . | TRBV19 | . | TGTGCCAGTAGTAGCAGGGACGCCGGAAACACCATATATTTT | CASSSRDAGNTIYF
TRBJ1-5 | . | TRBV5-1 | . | TGCGCCAGCAGCCTTGGACAGTTTAATAGCAATCAGCCCCAGCATTTT | CASSLGQFNSNQPQHF
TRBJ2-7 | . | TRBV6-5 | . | TGTGCCTGCCGGACTGGTTGGAACGAGCAGTACTTC | CACRTGWNEQYF
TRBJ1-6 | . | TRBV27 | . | TGTGCCAGCAGTTTATGGACGCTGGGCAATAATTCACCCCTCCACTTT | CASSLWTLGNNSPLHF
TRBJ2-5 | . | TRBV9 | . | TGTGCCAGCAGCGTAGGCGGTACTTCCCAGGGGGAGACCCAGTACTTC | CASSVGGTSQGETQYF
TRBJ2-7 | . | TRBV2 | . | TGTGCCAACCTGGGGTGGAGGCAGGGCGAGGAGCAGTACTTC | CANLGWRQGEEQYF
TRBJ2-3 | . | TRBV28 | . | TGTGCCAGCCAAGGGGGCACAGATACGCAGTATTTT | CASQGGTDTQYF
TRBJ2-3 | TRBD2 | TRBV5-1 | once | TGCGCCAGCAGCCCCGGGACTAGCGGTAGCACAGATACGCAGTATTTT | CASSPGTSGSTDTQYF